A single sample is the source of the 25 T cell receptor beta chains below, sequenced in a study of human T cells and chemical hapten exposure. Individual cDNA molecules in this library carried unique molecular identifiers. TCRdb reprocessed the reads via MiXCR and lists one record per CDR3 protein. The sample holds 100,000 to 150,000 distinct CDR3 sequences, less than 10% seen once. Unfractionated whole blood served as the source for total RNA extraction. Sequenced input: whole blood. Receptors were obtained from a human donor in good health. Some clones in this sample may be carry-over from other donors' samples.

This clonotype was observed many times. Written as DNA, the CDR3 is TGTGCCAGCAGCTTGGTGGCCAGCCGTAACACTGAAGCTTTCTTT. It translates to CASSLVASRNTEAFF. The rearrangement joins TRBV5-6 to TRBJ1-1, with D hard to call. Trimming pared 0 bases from V and 2 bases from J, leaving 11 bases between. Germline V gene lookup returns CDR1 SGHDT and CDR2 YYEEEE. This CDR3 is 15 amino acids long.

The chain employs TRBV5-4 and TRBJ2-1; 9 bases map to TRBD2. Trimming removed 4 bases from V and 3 bases from J; junction bases left unmatched: 5. The CDR3 covers 15 residues. CDR1 SGHNT and CDR2 YYREEE come from the germline V gene (reference sequence). CDR3 sequence: CASSLKRGDYNEQFF. The CDR3 DNA reads TGTGCCAGCAGCCTGAAGCGGGGGGACTACAATGAGCAGTTCTTC.

Ten or more counts support this clonotype. The chain links TRBV20-1 to TRBJ1-5, with a possible D match to TRBD1 (5 bases). From germline, CDR1 is DFQATT and CDR2 SNEGSKA (reference sequence). The CDR3 has 14 amino acids. The V end lost 1 base, the J end lost 3 bases, and 10 bases lay between the germline ends. The CDR3 is CSARAGLLNQPQHF. CDR3 nucleotides: TGCAGTGCTAGAGCGGGGCTACTCAATCAGCCCCAGCATTTT.

This clonotype was counted a few times. This chain joins TRBV4-2 and TRBJ1-1; D uncertain. Per the germline V gene, CDR1 is LGHNA and CDR2 is YNFKEQ. V was clipped by 0 bases and J by 2 bases, with 7 bases between them. This CDR3 is 14 amino acids long. The CDR3 DNA reads TGTGCCAGCAGCCAAGAGGCAGATAACACTGAAGCTTTCTTT. It is translated as CASSQEADNTEAFF.

This clonotype occurred a few times. The CDR3 spells CSASSGDNYNEQFF. For the CDR3, the DNA is TGCAGTGCTAGTAGCGGGGATAACTACAATGAGCAGTTCTTC. This chain connects TRBV20-1 to TRBJ2-1, with TRBD2 matching 8 bases. This CDR3 contains 14 residues. Germline V CDR1 and CDR2: DFQATT, SNEGSKA (reference sequence). Germline trimming cut 3 bases from V and 3 bases from J; bases unmatched to any gene: 4.

This chain joins TRBV10-3 and TRBJ2-2; tentatively, D is TRBD2 (5 bases). Germline CDR1 ENHRY, CDR2 SYGVKD. The ends were cut back, 4 bases at V and 1 base at J, with 7 bases in the middle. This CDR3 is 14 amino acids long. The CDR3 coding sequence is TGTGCCATCAGTGTGGGAGTGAACACCGGGGAGCTGTTTTTT. Its translation is CAISVGVNTGELFF.

The chain uses TRBV4-3 and TRBJ2-7; the D call may be TRBD1 or TRBD2 (5 bases each). V lost 3 bases, J lost 3 bases, and 15 bases lay in between. The CDR3 runs 15 residues. The germline V gene encodes CDR1 LGHNA and CDR2 YSLEER. The CDR3 DNA is TGCGCCAGCAGCCAGGAGGCCCGAGGGGACTACGAGCAGTACTTC. Translation: CASSQEARGDYEQYF.

This clonotype appeared many times. V usage is TRBV20-1 and J usage is TRBJ1-1, with 8 bases identical to TRBD1. From germline, CDR1 is DFQATT and CDR2 SNEGSKA (reference sequence). CDR3 length: 13 residues. With 6 bases clipped from V and 1 base from J, the junction kept 4 bases outside the gene matches. This CDR3 is CSAPGTGNTEAFF. The CDR3 nucleotides are TGCAGTGCCCCCGGGACAGGGAACACTGAAGCTTTCTTT.

In its sample, this clonotype was seen many times. V usage is TRBV2 and J usage is TRBJ2-3, with TRBD1 identical over 12 bases. J gave up 4 bases and V 6 bases, and 5 bases lay outside the gene matches. The CDR3 totals 15 residues. Germline V gene sequence: CDR1 SNHLY, CDR2 FYNNEI. CDR3 region: CASSLGQGASDTQYF. Written as DNA, the CDR3 is TGTGCCAGCAGCCTGGGACAGGGGGCATCAGATACGCAGTATTTT.

In its sample, this clonotype was seen a few times. The chain combines TRBV24-1 with TRBJ2-2; perhaps TRBD2 as D (6 bases). The germline gives CDR1 KGHDR, CDR2 SFDVKD. The CDR3 spans 15 residues. The V gene lost 9 bases and the J gene lost 1 base, with 14 bases spanning the gap. CDR3 protein: CATPRDFKNTGELFF. In DNA, the CDR3 is TGTGCCACCCCCCGGGACTTTAAGAACACCGGGGAGCTGTTTTTT.

This clonotype was counted at least ten times. The CDR3 reads CASSVGRAQETQYF. Written as DNA, the CDR3 is TGTGCCAGCAGTGTAGGGCGGGCGCAAGAGACCCAGTACTTC. This sequence joins TRBV2 and TRBJ2-5; D may be TRBD2 (5 bases). Trimming took off 4 bases at V and 2 bases at J, with 11 bases between the two ends. Germline CDR1 SNHLY, CDR2 FYNNEI. CDR3 length: 14 residues.

The genes are TRBV5-1 and TRBJ2-1, with 8 nucleotides matching TRBD1. This CDR3 is 13 amino acids long. The V gene end was trimmed by 4 bases and the J gene end by 6 bases; junction bases not matched to a gene: 3. Germline values: CDR1 SGHRS, CDR2 YFSETQ. The CDR3 region has the DNA TGCGCCAGCAGCCCCGGACAGGGCAATGAGCAGTTCTTC. Translation gives CASSPGQGNEQFF. Variable domain in full (rest from reference TRBV5-1 and TRBJ2-1): KAGVTQTPRYLIKTRGQQVTLSCSPISGHRSVSWYQQTPGQGLQFLFEYFSETQRNKGNFPGRFSGRQFSNSRSEMNVSTLELGDSALYLCASSPGQGNEQFFGPGTRLTVL.

The chain combines TRBV20-1 with TRBJ2-7; 7 bases line up with TRBD1. Trimming removed 6 bases from V and 1 base from J; junction bases left unmatched: 12. CDR1 and CDR2 (germline): DFQATT, SNEGSKA (reference sequence). CDR3 size: 15 residues. The CDR3 sequence: CSARSGQRLSYEQYF. DNA for the CDR3: TGCAGTGCCCGCTCGGGACAGCGTCTTTCCTACGAGCAGTACTTC.

The rearrangement uses TRBV6-5 and TRBJ2-3; D not certain. Trimming stripped 4 bases from V and 0 bases from J, with 14 bases between. From germline, CDR1 is MNHEY and CDR2 SVGAGI. The CDR3 loop spans 16 amino acids. The CDR3 protein is CASSLTGLASTDTQYF. The CDR3 bases are TGTGCCAGCAGTTTGACCGGGCTCGCTAGCACAGATACGCAGTATTTT.

This clonotype has ten or more counts. The chain recombines TRBV24-1 with TRBJ2-3; TRBD1 aligns across 7 bases. Looked up from germline, CDR1 is KGHDR and CDR2 is SFDVKD. This CDR3 has 15 amino acids. The ends lost 3 bases at V and 1 base at J; junction bases unmatched: 3. The CDR3 sequence: CATSDAGQGTDTQYF. The DNA of the CDR3 is TGTGCCACCAGTGATGCCGGACAGGGCACAGATACGCAGTATTTT.

This clonotype was counted ten times or more. The chain is built from TRBV29-1 and TRBJ2-1; no firm D call. The CDR3 is 13 residues long. Trimming left V 8 bases short and J 6 bases short, with 17 bases between. Germline CDR1 is SQVTM and CDR2 is ANQGSEA. In DNA, the CDR3 is TGCAGCCCCTTTTCTCGGGCGAGCAATGAGCAGTTCTTC. It encodes CSPFSRASNEQFF.

This clonotype was picked up a small number of times. Here the CDR3 DNA reads TGCAGTGCTAGAGCGTTAGCGGGAGGACCGAGGAACATTCAGTACTTC. Translation gives CSARALAGGPRNIQYF. The gene calls are TRBV20-1 and TRBJ2-4; 10 bases are shared with TRBD2. Germline-derived CDR1 and CDR2 are DFQATT and SNEGSKA (reference sequence). The CDR3 loop spans 16 amino acids. J lost 7 bases, V lost 1 base, and 10 bases had no gene match.

This clonotype turned up a few times. This chain connects TRBV4-1 to TRBJ2-5; weak D call: TRBD1 (6 bases). Between the trimmed V and J ends, which lost 5 bases and 2 bases, there was a span of 18 bases. Germline CDR1 and CDR2: MGHRA and YSYEKL. The CDR3 is 16 residues long. CDR3 sequence reads: CASSSTGSATQETQYF. The CDR3 DNA reads as TGCGCCAGCAGCTCGACAGGTTCAGCGACACAAGAGACCCAGTACTTC.

This clonotype was seen repeatedly, ten times or more. The V gene is TRBV4-2, the J gene TRBJ1-3; D not certain. The CDR3 consists of 12 residues. Trimming left V 1 base short and J 7 bases short, with 5 bases between. CDR1 is LGHNA, CDR2 YNFKEQ, per germline. This CDR3 is CASSQVINTIYF. The CDR3 nucleotides read TGTGCCAGCAGCCAAGTTATCAACACCATATATTTT.

This clonotype was seen at least ten times. The chain joins TRBV4-1 to TRBJ1-4; 8 bases agree with TRBD1. Germline CDR1 MGHRA, CDR2 YSYEKL. J gave up 6 bases and V 3 bases, and 3 bases lay outside the gene matches. The length of the CDR3 is 14 residues. The CDR3 sequence is CASSQDRVDEKLFF. DNA for the CDR3: TGCGCCAGCAGCCAGGACAGGGTGGATGAAAAACTGTTTTTT.

This clonotype was picked up many times. The chain has TRBV7-9 and TRBJ1-3; TRBD1 might be the D (6 bases). Looked up from germline, CDR1 is SEHNR and CDR2 is FQNEAQ (reference sequence). V was clipped by 3 bases and J by 0 bases, with 9 bases between them. This CDR3 spans 15 amino acids. The CDR3 region is CASSLGTPSGNTIYF. CDR3 bases: TGTGCCAGCAGCTTGGGGACACCCTCTGGAAACACCATATATTTT.

The J gene is TRBJ2-1, the V gene TRBV7-9; D is unclear. The CDR3 sequence is 17 residues long. Germline V lookup: CDR1 SEHNR, CDR2 FQNEAQ (reference sequence). V was pared by 0 bases and J by 0 bases, with 12 bases between. The CDR3 is CASSLAEGPLSYNEQFF. Here the CDR3 DNA reads TGTGCCAGCAGCTTAGCGGAAGGGCCCCTCTCCTACAATGAGCAGTTCTTC.

This clonotype was picked up a small number of times. The V call is TRBV10-3, the J call TRBJ2-7; D gene ambiguous. Trimming cost V 4 bases and J 0 bases, with 10 bases left between them. Germline CDR1 ENHRY, CDR2 SYGVKD. The CDR3 contains 14 residues. As DNA, the CDR3 is TGTGCCATCAGTGCGGCAGGCAGCTCCTACGAGCAGTACTTC. Protein sequence: CAISAAGSSYEQYF.

V gene TRBV29-1 combines with J gene TRBJ2-7; 13 bases are a match to TRBD2. The germline CDR1 and CDR2 sequences are SQVTM and ANQGSEA. The CDR3 runs 16 residues. With 6 bases clipped from V and 0 bases from J, the junction kept 8 bases outside the gene matches. The CDR3 DNA follows: TGCAGCGTCGGGACTAGCGGGAAGGGGGGCTCCTACGAGCAGTACTTC. Protein: CSVGTSGKGGSYEQYF.

V gene TRBV12-3 or TRBV12-4 combines with J gene TRBJ1-1; D is unresolved. The CDR3 sequence is 13 residues long. The V end was cut by 4 bases, the J end by 1 base, with 7 bases between. CDR3 DNA sequence: TGTGCCAGCAGTTCTGTTCAGAACACTGAAGCTTTCTTT. Translation: CASSSVQNTEAFF.